Below, one TCR beta chain is given with its context. Study processing details: The authors estimated nucleated cell counts from reference gene primer amplification. The protocol was immunoSEQ multiplex PCR, while the TCRdb copy is restricted to in-frame clones and leaves out a portion. The V and J calls and clone size come from that table; D and trimming were worked out from the DNA. In the table there are approximately 160,000 clones, 80% of which are singletons. The CDR3 sequence is 13 residues long. The V and J ends lost 0 bases and 7 bases, in that order; junction bases with no gene match: 5. Per germline, CDR1 GTSNPN and CDR2 SVGIG (reference sequence). The data derive from a study of blood T cell repertoires in COVID-19. Across the whole study: COVID-19 samples collected from the United States, Italy and Spain covered acute and convalescent phases. In each case, the material was cDNA or gDNA derived from T cells, B-cell-depleted T cells, or PBMCs.

Source material: PBMCs or T cells enriched from blood (not recorded which). The chain combines TRBV30 with TRBJ1-1, with 7 nucleotides matching TRBD1. This TCR came from a man aged 35-49 years who had recovered from COVID-19. This chain's CDR3 is CAWSVGGQLEAFF. The CDR3 bases are TGTGCCTGGAGTGTCGGGGGACAGCTTGAAGCTTTCTTT. The complete variable domain, with remaining parts taken from reference TRBV30 and TRBJ1-1, reads SQTIHQWPATLVQPVGSPLSLECTVEGTSNPNLYWYRQAAGRGLQLLFYSVGIGQISSEVPQNLSASRPQDRQFILSSKKLLLSDSGFYLCAWSVGGQLEAFFGQGTRLTVV.